The 15 T cell receptor beta chains in this list originate from one sample, sequenced in a study of shared clonotypes between healthy human individuals. Data came from immunoSEQ multiplex PCR; TCRdb stores just in-frame clones and leaves some out. The table records millions of clones, approximately 93% of them present only once. Input material: naive CD4+ T cells from PBMCs. Subset denoted: CD45RA+ positively selected. These receptors all stem from a man aged 18 to 35 in good health. Some clones in this sample may be carry-over from other donors' samples.

Details on this clone: The sample contains more than one DNA sequence encoding this CDR3. The chain couples TRBV5-6 to TRBJ1-5; possible D gene TRBD1, 5 bases. The V end lost 0 bases, the J end lost 4 bases, and 11 bases lay between the germline ends. Germline V gives CDR1 SGHDT, CDR2 YYEEEE. CDR3 length: 15 residues. In nucleotides, the CDR3 is TGTGCCAGCAGCTTGGCGGGGACGGGAAATCAGCCCCAGCATTTT. As protein: CASSLAGTGNQPQHF.

The genes are TRBV2 and TRBJ1-1; no definite D call. This CDR3 contains 14 residues. V dropped 3 bases and J dropped 5 bases, with 13 bases sitting between them. Germline V gene lookup returns CDR1 SNHLY and CDR2 FYNNEI. CDR3 sequence: CASSDRAGVTEAFF. DNA of the CDR3: TGTGCCAGCAGTGATCGGGCAGGCGTTACTGAAGCTTTCTTT. Full variable domain (rest looked up from reference TRBV2 and TRBJ1-1): EPEVTQTPSHQVTQMGQEVILRCVPISNHLYFYWYRQILGQKVEFLVSFYNNEISEKSEIFDDQFSVERPDGSNFTLKIRSTKLEDSAMYFCASSDRAGVTEAFFGQGTRLTVV.

This chain connects TRBV18 to TRBJ1-5; no reliable D call. This CDR3 has 14 amino acids. CDR1 is KGHSH, CDR2 LQKENI, per germline. The ends were cut back, 0 bases at V and 7 bases at J, with 10 bases in the middle. Here the CDR3 reads CASSPPSTDQPQHF. CDR3 sequence (DNA): TGTGCCAGCTCACCACCGAGTACAGACCAGCCCCAGCATTTT.

The V and J genes are TRBV19 and TRBJ2-2; unclear D gene. CDR1 LNHDA and CDR2 SQIVND come from the germline V gene (reference sequence). This CDR3 contains 15 residues. The V gene lost 6 bases and the J gene lost 0 bases, with 11 bases spanning the gap. The CDR3 here is CASSRGSPNTGELFF. Written as DNA, the CDR3 is TGTGCCAGTAGCCGAGGATCTCCGAACACCGGGGAGCTGTTTTTT.

The chain carries TRBV13 and TRBJ1-3; D possibly corresponds to TRBD1 (6 bases). This CDR3 has 15 amino acids. V dropped 8 bases and J dropped 4 bases, with 18 bases sitting between them. The germline V gene encodes CDR1 PRHDT and CDR2 FYEKMQ (reference sequence). CDR3 amino acids: CASSDPRGYGNTIYF. CDR3 nucleotides: TGTGCCAGCTCCGATCCCAGGGGTTACGGAAACACCATATATTTT.

The V and J genes are TRBV28 and TRBJ1-5, with D hard to call. V shed 4 bases and J shed 5 bases, with 15 bases lying between them. The CDR3 runs to 15 residues. Germline V gene lookup returns CDR1 MDHEN and CDR2 SYDVKM. In DNA form, the CDR3 reads TGTGCCAGCAGTTCCCGGACCCTTGTGGATCAGCCCCAGCATTTT. It encodes CASSSRTLVDQPQHF.

This clone appeared a few times. Distinct nucleotide sequences in the sample also encode this CDR3. The CDR3 DNA sequence: TGTGCCAGCAGCTTAGGGCTAGCGGGGTACAATGAGCAGTTCTTC. Translating gives CASSLGLAGYNEQFF. The genes are TRBV7-3 and TRBJ2-1; 9 bases fit TRBD2. With V trimmed by 2 bases and J by 4 bases, 3 bases remained unmatched. The germline gives CDR1 SGHTA, CDR2 FQGTGA. There are 15 residues in the CDR3.

Concerning this clone: Other nucleotide sequences in the sample specify the same CDR3. V gene TRBV7-2 combines with J gene TRBJ2-7; D gene ambiguous. The V gene lost 5 bases and the J gene lost 4 bases, with 9 bases spanning the gap. Germline V gives CDR1 SGHTA, CDR2 FQGNSA. CDR3 length: 12 residues. The CDR3 bases are TGTGCCAGCAGCAGGACCCGATACGAGCAGTACTTC. Translated, it gives CASSRTRYEQYF.

V is TRBV4-3 and J is TRBJ2-6; a possible D gene is TRBD2 (5 bases). V was trimmed by 1 base and J by 0 bases, leaving 16 bases between them. Germline assignment: CDR1 LGHNA and CDR2 YSLEER. CDR3 length equals 19 residues. CDR3 amino acids: CASSQVLASTYSGANVLTF. CDR3 sequence (DNA): TGCGCCAGCAGCCAAGTATTGGCTAGCACCTACTCTGGGGCCAACGTCCTGACTTTC.

CDR3 protein: CASSQEVASSYEQYF. As DNA, the CDR3 is TGCGCCAGCAGCCAGGAGGTGGCCAGCTCCTACGAGCAGTACTTC. This rearrangement joins TRBV4-1 to TRBJ2-7; a possible D gene is TRBD2 (5 bases). CDR1 and CDR2 from the germline V gene are MGHRA and YSYEKL. The V end was cut by 3 bases, the J end by 0 bases, with 12 bases between. The length of the CDR3 is 15 residues.

The chain employs TRBV28 and TRBJ2-7, with TRBD1 matching 8 bases. The germline CDR1 and CDR2 sequences are MDHEN and SYDVKM. The CDR3 runs 12 residues. Unmatched junction bases numbered 6, after V lost 8 bases and J lost 6 bases. CDR3 DNA: TGTGCCAGCTCCGGACAGGGCGGCGAGCAGTACTTC. Translation: CASSGQGGEQYF.

The rearrangement uses TRBV29-1 and TRBJ2-7; possibly TRBD1 for D (6 bases). Germline CDR1 and CDR2: SQVTM and ANQGSEA. The V and J ends lost 6 bases and 2 bases respectively, with 14 bases between them. This CDR3 has 13 residues. CDR3 coding DNA: TGCAGCGTGACGTGGGACAAAACCTACGAGCAGTACTTC. Translation: CSVTWDKTYEQYF.

The genes are TRBV5-1 and TRBJ2-2; TRBD1 is a possible D gene (6 bases). V was clipped by 4 bases and J by 1 base, with 14 bases between them. Looked up from germline, CDR1 is SGHRS and CDR2 is YFSETQ. This CDR3 has 16 residues. Here the CDR3 DNA reads TGCGCCAGCAGCCGTATGTCACAGGGGAACACCGGGGAGCTGTTTTTT. The encoded protein is CASSRMSQGNTGELFF.

The chain has TRBV2 and TRBJ2-1, with 8 bases identical to TRBD2. The ends lost 5 bases at V and 2 bases at J; junction bases unmatched: 8. This CDR3 region has 16 residues. Germline V gene data show CDR1 as SNHLY and CDR2 as FYNNEI. CDR3 sequence: CASSWAAGGTYNEQFF. The CDR3 DNA reads as TGTGCCAGCAGTTGGGCTGCGGGAGGAACCTACAATGAGCAGTTCTTC. The full variable domain, its missing parts supplied by reference TRBV2 and TRBJ2-1, is EPEVTQTPSHQVTQMGQEVILRCVPISNHLYFYWYRQILGQKVEFLVSFYNNEISEKSEIFDDQFSVERPDGSNFTLKIRSTKLEDSAMYFCASSWAAGGTYNEQFFGPGTRLTVL.

V gene TRBV7-3 combines with J gene TRBJ2-5; 7 nucleotides align to TRBD2. CDR3 length: 15 amino acids. In germline, CDR1 is SGHTA, CDR2 FQGTGA. V shed 5 bases, J shed 3 bases, and the junction held 9 bases outside the gene matches. The CDR3 nucleotides read TGTGCCAGCAGCCTACTAGCTGGGGGGGAAGAGACCCAGTACTTC. It encodes CASSLLAGGEETQYF.